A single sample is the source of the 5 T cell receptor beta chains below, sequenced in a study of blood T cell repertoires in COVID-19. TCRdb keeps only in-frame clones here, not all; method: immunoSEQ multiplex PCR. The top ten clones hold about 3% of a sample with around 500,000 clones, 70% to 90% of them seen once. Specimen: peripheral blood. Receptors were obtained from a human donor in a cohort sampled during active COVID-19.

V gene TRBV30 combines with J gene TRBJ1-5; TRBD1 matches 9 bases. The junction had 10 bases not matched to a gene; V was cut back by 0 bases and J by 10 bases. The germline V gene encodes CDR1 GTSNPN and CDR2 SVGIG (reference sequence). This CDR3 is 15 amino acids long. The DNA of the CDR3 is TGTGCCTGGAGTGTACGAGGACAGGGGTGGTCTCCCCAGCATTTT. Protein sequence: CAWSVRGQGWSPQHF.

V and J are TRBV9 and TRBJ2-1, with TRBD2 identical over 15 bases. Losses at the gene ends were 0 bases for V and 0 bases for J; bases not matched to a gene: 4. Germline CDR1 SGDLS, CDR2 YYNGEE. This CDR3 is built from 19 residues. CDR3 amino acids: CASSVGTSGRASSYNEQFF. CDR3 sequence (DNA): TGTGCCAGCAGCGTAGGGACTAGCGGGAGGGCCAGCTCCTACAATGAGCAGTTCTTC.

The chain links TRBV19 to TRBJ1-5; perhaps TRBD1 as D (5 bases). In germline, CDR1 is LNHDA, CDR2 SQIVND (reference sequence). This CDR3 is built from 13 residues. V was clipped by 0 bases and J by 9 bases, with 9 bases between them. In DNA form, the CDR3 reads TGTGCCAGTAGTATAGATATCGGGGGGCCCCAGCATTTT. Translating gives CASSIDIGGPQHF. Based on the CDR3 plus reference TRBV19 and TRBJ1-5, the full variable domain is DGGITQSPKYLFRKEGQNVTLSCEQNLNHDAMYWYRQDPGQGLRLIYYSQIVNDFQKGDIAEGYSVSREKKESFPLTVTSAQKNPTAFYLCASSIDIGGPQHFGDGTRLSIL.

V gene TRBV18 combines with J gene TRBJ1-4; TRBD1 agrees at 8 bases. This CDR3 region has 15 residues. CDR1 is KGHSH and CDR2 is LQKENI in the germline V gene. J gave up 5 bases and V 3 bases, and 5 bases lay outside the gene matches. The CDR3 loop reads CASSPRTGLNEKLFF. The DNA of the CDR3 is TGTGCCAGCTCACCGCGGACAGGGTTGAATGAAAAACTGTTTTTT. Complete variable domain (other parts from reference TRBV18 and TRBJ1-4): NAGVMQNPRHLVRRRGQEARLRCSPMKGHSHVYWYRQLPEEGLKFMVYLQKENIIDESGMPKERFSAEFPKEGPSILRIQQVVRGDSAAYFCASSPRTGLNEKLFFGSGTQLSVL.

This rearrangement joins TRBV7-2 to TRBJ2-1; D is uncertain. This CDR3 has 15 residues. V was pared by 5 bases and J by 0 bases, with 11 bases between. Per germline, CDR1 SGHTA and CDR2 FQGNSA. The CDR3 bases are TGTGCCAGCAGCCCGACTCGGAGCTCCTACAATGAGCAGTTCTTC. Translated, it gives CASSPTRSSYNEQFF.